The 6 T cell receptor beta chains presented below share a single source sample, sequenced in a study of CD8 T cells in ankylosing spondylitis (dated by TCRdb to the late 2010s). The protocol used for the library was 5' RACE. The sample was run on an Illumina HiSeq 2500. TCRdb reanalyzed the raw reads on its own, using fastp at Q25 for trimming and MiXCR for clone calling, and kept in-frame beta chains. Records with the same CDR3 protein are collapsed into one entry carrying the most frequent genes and DNA. This sample comprises 200,000 to 300,000 distinct CDR3 sequences, roughly 10% of them detected only once. Of the sample, around 2.6% is held by the ten largest clones. Sequencing was performed on blood, either unsorted or a sorted T cell fraction (not recorded which). Receptor source: a male donor with ankylosing spondylitis or in good health (not recorded which).

In regard to this clonotype: A much larger clone lies a single base off, so this may be a read error. This CDR3 is missing its conserved last phenylalanine or tryptophan, likely due to a read error. The V call is TRBV12-3 or TRBV12-4, the J call TRBJ1-6; 7 bases are shared with TRBD1. The CDR3 loop spans 14 amino acids. The J segment lost 7 bases and the V segment lost 8 bases, leaving 8 bases of the junction unmatched. The CDR3 DNA is TGTGCCAGCCAACGGACAGGCGTGAATTCACCCCTCCACTAT. It yields the protein CASQRTGVNSPLHY.

This clonotype was seen more than once but under ten times. The chain has TRBV29-1 and TRBJ2-7; D may be TRBD1 (6 bases). CDR1 and CDR2 from the germline V gene are SQVTM and ANQGSEA. The germline V and J ends were trimmed by 7 bases and 4 bases, with 11 bases remaining between them. The CDR3 sequence is 11 residues long. Here the CDR3 reads CSATTGYEQYF. For the CDR3, the DNA is TGCAGCGCCACGACAGGTTACGAGCAGTACTTC.

This clonotype was counted at least ten times. The rearrangement joins TRBV10-3 to TRBJ2-3; a possible D gene is TRBD1 (6 bases). This CDR3 has 13 amino acids. The V gene lost 7 bases and the J gene lost 3 bases, with 11 bases spanning the gap. Germline CDR1 reads ENHRY; CDR2 reads SYGVKD. The CDR3 region has the DNA TGTGCCATCATGGGGGCTGGGACAGATACGCAGTATTTT. This codes for CAIMGAGTDTQYF.

The table lists this clonotype with a few counts. Here the CDR3 reads CSAREGLAGATDTQYF. CDR3 in DNA: TGCAGTGCTAGAGAGGGGCTAGCGGGGGCCACAGATACGCAGTATTTT. The chain employs TRBV20-1 and TRBJ2-3; 10 bases line up with TRBD2. The CDR3 has 16 residues. Germline V gene lookup returns CDR1 DFQATT and CDR2 SNEGSKA (reference sequence). Losses at the gene ends were 0 bases for V and 2 bases for J; bases not matched to a gene: 5.

This sequence joins TRBV6-1 and TRBJ2-1; 9 bases are a match to TRBD2. After removal of 10 bases from V and 5 bases from J, the junction contained 9 bases not matched to a gene. CDR3 size: 14 residues. CDR1 and CDR2 from the germline V gene are MNHNS and SASEGT. The CDR3 DNA reads as TGTGCCACGTGCTTAGCGGGGGCCGACAATGAGCAGTTCTTC. Translated, it gives CATCLAGADNEQFF.

This clonotype was picked up many times. V is TRBV29-1 and J is TRBJ2-7; D possibly corresponds to TRBD1 (6 bases). Germline-derived CDR1 and CDR2 are SQVTM and ANQGSEA. The CDR3 runs to 11 residues. Between the trimmed V and J ends, which lost 5 bases and 7 bases, there was a span of 12 bases. The DNA of the CDR3 is TGCAGCGTTCGTTTCACAGGGGAGCAGTACTTC. It translates to CSVRFTGEQYF.